The next 29 T cell receptor beta chains were all read from a single sample in a study of regulatory T cells in long-lasting Graves disease. Described time point: newly diagnosed GD, antithyroid drugs for less than 3 months. Extracted PBMC RNA gave rise to the TCR library. Arm-PCR with iRepertoire HTBI primers amplified the CDR3 regions for these TCR beta libraries. TCRdb re-called the multiplex PCR reads with MiXCR, one entry per CDR3 protein. This table holds roughly 500,000 distinct CDR3 sequences, roughly 14% found once. In addition, the sample was reused for a study of T cells in Graves' hyperthyroidism and ophthalmopathy.

The sequences come from peripheral blood mononuclear cells (PBMCs), collected at new diagnosis, from a patient treated with antithyroid drugs. Receptor source: a man aged 30-40 years with Graves disease.

This clonotype was observed once. A much larger clonotype is one base distant, so this may be a read error. J is TRBJ1-1 and V is TRBV10-3; D call uncertain. The CDR3 spans 14 residues. V lost 0 bases and J 8 bases, leaving 13 bases between the germline ends. Germline CDR1 reads ENHRY; CDR2 reads SYGVKD. CDR3 in amino acids: CAISESARREEAFF. CDR3 bases: TGTGCCATCAGTGAGTCAGCTCGTCGGGAGGAAGCTTTCTTT.

This clonotype was observed a handful of times. The chain has TRBV9 and TRBJ2-7; D is undetermined. Looked up from germline, CDR1 is SGDLS and CDR2 is YYNGEE. Trimming removed 2 bases at V and 0 bases at J, with 9 bases between. The CDR3 spans 14 residues. CDR3 sequence: CASSVHLNSYEQYF. The CDR3 coding sequence is TGTGCCAGCAGCGTCCACCTTAACTCCTACGAGCAGTACTTC.

This clonotype occurred many times. J is TRBJ1-1 and V is TRBV29-1; unclear D gene. Trimming took off 6 bases at V and 4 bases at J, with 15 bases between the two ends. The germline V gene encodes CDR1 SQVTM and CDR2 ANQGSEA. This CDR3 contains 13 residues. This chain's CDR3 is CSVLQYGSTEAFF. In DNA form, the CDR3 reads TGCAGCGTACTACAATATGGGAGCACTGAAGCTTTCTTT.

This CDR3 is CASSQYPRERSYGYTF. CDR3 bases: TGTGCCAGCAGCCAGTACCCCAGGGAGAGGAGCTATGGCTACACCTTC. The V gene is TRBV5-8, the J gene TRBJ1-2, with D tentatively TRBD1 (5 bases). This CDR3 is 16 amino acids long. Germline loops: CDR1 SGHTS, CDR2 YDEGEE. The V and J ends lost 4 bases and 4 bases respectively, with 20 bases between them.

The gene calls are TRBV19 and TRBJ1-1, with 7 positions matching TRBD1. The ends lost 1 base at V and 5 bases at J; junction bases unmatched: 7. The germline gives CDR1 LNHDA, CDR2 SQIVND (reference sequence). The CDR3 spans 15 residues. This chain's CDR3 is CASSIGGGGRTEAFF. For the CDR3, the DNA is TGTGCCAGTAGTATAGGAGGGGGCGGTCGGACTGAAGCTTTCTTT.

The chain is built from TRBV30 and TRBJ1-2; 8 bases map to TRBD1. Per the germline V gene, CDR1 is GTSNPN and CDR2 is SVGIG (reference sequence). Trimming at V came to 7 bases and at J to 4 bases, leaving 11 bases not matched to a gene. CDR3 length: 14 amino acids. In DNA, the CDR3 is TGTGCCTCGCCCTCGGGACAGGAATTCTATGGCTACACCTTC. This encodes CASPSGQEFYGYTF.

The sample holds many counts of this clonotype. The chain recombines TRBV7-2 with TRBJ2-3; perhaps TRBD1 as D (5 bases). The ends were cut back, 1 base at V and 3 bases at J, with 17 bases in the middle. The germline V gene encodes CDR1 SGHTA and CDR2 FQGNSA. The CDR3 extends over 17 amino acids. As DNA, the CDR3 is TGTGCCAGCAGCTTAGAAGTCAGGGTCATTGCGACAGATACGCAGTATTTT. Its translation: CASSLEVRVIATDTQYF.

The sample holds many counts of this clonotype. The V gene is TRBV11-1, the J gene TRBJ2-7; TRBD1 agrees at 7 bases. This CDR3 is built from 15 residues. Germline V gene sequence: CDR1 SGHAT, CDR2 FQDESV (reference sequence). V trimming: 3 bases; J trimming: 4 bases; junction bases outside the gene matches: 9. This chain's CDR3 is CASSLLAGTDYEQYF. CDR3 bases: TGTGCCAGCAGCTTGCTTGCCGGGACAGATTACGAGCAGTACTTC. Variable domain in full (rest from reference TRBV11-1 and TRBJ2-7): EAEVAQSPRYKITEKSQAVAFWCDPISGHATLYWYRQILGQGPELLVQFQDESVVDDSQLPKDRFSAERLKGVDSTLKIQPAELGDSAMYLCASSLLAGTDYEQYFGPGTRLTVT.

This clonotype appeared a few times. The V and J genes are TRBV29-1 and TRBJ1-5; tentatively, D is TRBD1 (5 bases). This CDR3 has 13 residues. Germline V lookup: CDR1 SQVTM, CDR2 ANQGSEA. V gave up 5 bases and J gave up 2 bases, with 10 bases separating them. The CDR3: CSVSGGGNQPQHF. The DNA for the CDR3 is TGCAGCGTTTCCGGGGGTGGCAATCAGCCCCAGCATTTT.

This clonotype was observed at least ten times. The chain uses TRBV2 and TRBJ2-7; TRBD1 agrees at 8 bases. The germline V gene has CDR1 SNHLY and CDR2 FYNNEI. The CDR3 spans 11 residues. CDR3 in DNA: TGTGCGACAGGGGACTCCTACGAGCAGTACTTC. As protein: CATGDSYEQYF.

This clonotype was picked up a small number of times. The chain couples TRBV7-2 to TRBJ1-5; D unresolved. Germline assignment: CDR1 SGHTA and CDR2 FQGNSA. Trimming removed 5 bases at V and 6 bases at J, with 8 bases between. The CDR3 runs to 12 residues. The CDR3: CASSRFGQPQHF. The CDR3 region has the DNA TGTGCCAGCAGCCGTTTTGGTCAGCCCCAGCATTTT.

This clonotype was found many times. One end of the junction fails to match germline, which may point to a read error. The chain uses TRBV5-5 and TRBJ1-6; 7 nucleotides line up with TRBD1. CDR3 length equals 15 residues. Germline V CDR1 and CDR2: SGHKS, YYEKEE (reference sequence). DNA for the CDR3: TGTGCCAGCACCTTGACAGGGAGGGACCGTTCACCCCTCCACTTT. Its protein is CASTLTGRDRSPLHF.

There are many counts of this clonotype. The chain carries TRBV25-1 and TRBJ1-1; D not certain. The CDR3 spans 14 residues. CDR1 is MGHDK and CDR2 is SYGVNS in the germline V gene. V lost 5 bases and J 5 bases, leaving 15 bases between the germline ends. CDR3 amino acids: CASSPFIFGTEAFF. In DNA form, the CDR3 reads TGTGCCAGCAGTCCCTTTATTTTCGGAACTGAAGCTTTCTTT. Based on the CDR3 plus reference TRBV25-1 and TRBJ1-1, the full variable domain is EADIYQTPRYLVIGTGKKITLECSQTMGHDKMYWYQQDPGMELHLIHYSYGVNSTEKGDLSSESTVSRIRTEHFPLTLESARPSHTSQYLCASSPFIFGTEAFFGQGTRLTVV.

This clonotype was detected ten times or more. V usage is TRBV20-1 and J usage is TRBJ2-7; D remains unclear. There are 13 residues in the CDR3. The V and J ends lost 5 bases and 5 bases respectively, with 16 bases between them. CDR1 DFQATT and CDR2 SNEGSKA come from the germline V gene (reference sequence). CDR3 nucleotides: TGCAGTGCTCCCTCATCCGGAAGCCACGAGCAGTACTTC. This gives the protein CSAPSSGSHEQYF.

This clonotype was recorded at least ten times. The CDR3 nucleotides are TGTGCCAGCAGTCCCACAGGGGGTCAGCCCCAGCATTTT. The encoded protein is CASSPTGGQPQHF. The J gene is TRBJ1-5, the V gene TRBV12-3 or TRBV12-4; 8 bases are shared with TRBD1. The trim removed 5 bases at V and 6 bases at J, leaving 3 bases unmatched. There are 13 residues in the CDR3.

This clonotype was found many times. The chain has TRBV12-3 or TRBV12-4 and TRBJ1-5; D remains ambiguous. The CDR3 sequence is 13 residues long. Trimming cost V 6 bases and J 0 bases, with 6 bases left between them. The CDR3 sequence: CASRGPSNQPQHF. The CDR3 region has the DNA TGTGCCAGCAGGGGCCCTAGCAATCAGCCCCAGCATTTT.

This clonotype was picked up many times. The chain joins TRBV5-5 to TRBJ1-2; 7 bases are shared with TRBD1. The CDR3 totals 17 residues. With 2 bases clipped from V and 1 base from J, the junction kept 11 bases outside the gene matches. Germline CDR1 SGHKS, CDR2 YYEKEE (reference sequence). The CDR3 nucleotides are TGTGCCAGCAGCTTAGGCCCGGACAGGTCCGTTAACTATGGCTACACCTTC. Protein sequence: CASSLGPDRSVNYGYTF. Combining the CDR3 with reference TRBV5-5 and TRBJ1-2 gives the whole variable domain DAGVTQSPTHLIKTRGQQVTLRCSPISGHKSVSWYQQVLGQGPQFIFQYYEKEERGRGNFPDRFSARQFPNYSSELNVNALLLGDSALYLCASSLGPDRSVNYGYTFGSGTRLTVV.

This clonotype showed up just a few times. The rearrangement joins TRBV3-1 to TRBJ2-1; 10 bases fit TRBD2. Unmatched junction bases numbered 9, after V lost 4 bases and J lost 9 bases. This CDR3 is built from 15 residues. CDR1 and CDR2 from the germline V gene are LGHDT and YNNKEL (reference sequence). CDR3 coding DNA: TGTGCCAGCAGCCTCCTAGCGGGAGCAGAAGGTGAGCAGTTCTTC. Translated: CASSLLAGAEGEQFF.

This clonotype was detected ten times or more. This rearrangement joins TRBV12-3 or TRBV12-4 to TRBJ2-3; a weak D match, TRBD2 (5 bases). This CDR3 spans 14 amino acids. Trimming pared 3 bases from V and 2 bases from J, leaving 9 bases between. The chain's CDR3 is CASSLPSLTDTQYF. Written as DNA, the CDR3 is TGTGCCAGCAGTTTGCCTAGCCTCACAGATACGCAGTATTTT.

This clonotype was found many times. This chain connects TRBV5-5 to TRBJ2-5; possibly TRBD2 for D (5 bases). CDR1 and CDR2 from the germline V gene are SGHKS and YYEKEE (reference sequence). The germline V and J ends were trimmed by 0 bases and 4 bases, with 10 bases remaining between them. There are 14 residues in the CDR3. The CDR3 nucleotides read TGTGCCAGCAGCTTGGATCTTAGCGCAGAGACCCAGTACTTC. It is translated as CASSLDLSAETQYF.

There are a few counts of this clonotype. The chain joins TRBV14 to TRBJ1-6, with D hard to call. CDR1 is SGHDN and CDR2 is FVKESK in the germline V gene. The ends were cut back, 1 base at V and 9 bases at J, with 10 bases in the middle. This CDR3 is built from 14 residues. In nucleotides, the CDR3 is TGTGCCAGCAGCCAAGGGCGAGGAAGTTCACCCCTCCACTTT. Amino acids: CASSQGRGSSPLHF.

The chain recombines TRBV7-9 with TRBJ1-3, with D perhaps TRBD1 (6 bases). The CDR3 is 12 amino acids. Germline V gene sequence: CDR1 SEHNR, CDR2 FQNEAQ (reference sequence). V lost 10 bases, J lost 2 bases, and 9 bases lay in between. The CDR3 reads CATSGAGNTIYF. The CDR3 nucleotides read TGTGCCACCTCAGGGGCTGGAAACACCATATATTTT. Full variable domain (outside the CDR3, taken from reference TRBV7-9 and TRBJ1-3): DTGVSQNPRHKITKRGQNVTFRCDPISEHNRLYWYRQTLGQGPEFLTYFQNEAQLEKSRLLSDRFSAERPKGSFSTLEIQRTEQGDSAMYLCATSGAGNTIYFGEGSWLTVV.

This clonotype came up many times. J is TRBJ1-5 and V is TRBV10-3; a possible D gene is TRBD1 (6 bases). This CDR3 contains 15 residues. Trimming left V 5 bases short and J 7 bases short, with 18 bases between. The V gene's germline CDR1 is ENHRY and CDR2 SYGVKD. CDR3 sequence (DNA): TGTGCCATCAGTCGAAACAGGGAACCAGGACAGCCCCAGCATTTT. Its protein is CAISRNREPGQPQHF.

For the CDR3, the DNA is TGTGCCAGCAGCCCCCCGGAGGAGAGAAACATTCAGTACTTC. Its translation is CASSPPEERNIQYF. V gene TRBV7-2 combines with J gene TRBJ2-4; a weak D match, TRBD2 (5 bases). The germline gives CDR1 SGHTA, CDR2 FQGNSA. The CDR3 runs to 14 residues. V was shortened by 5 bases and J by 6 bases, with 14 bases between the two germline ends.

This clonotype was recorded at least ten times. The CDR3 reads CASSQGDNEQFF. The CDR3 coding sequence is TGTGCCAGCAGCCAAGGGGACAATGAGCAGTTCTTC. The J gene is TRBJ2-1, the V gene TRBV11-3, with D possibly matching TRBD1 (5 bases). Germline lookup yields CDR1 SGHNT and CDR2 YENEEA. The CDR3 spans 12 residues. V dropped 5 bases and J dropped 5 bases, with 7 bases sitting between them.

The DNA for the CDR3 is TGTGCCAGCAGTCCCCCTACAGAGAGCCAAGAGACCCAGTACTTC. Protein sequence: CASSPPTESQETQYF. This chain uses TRBV5-4 with TRBJ2-5; D unclear. The CDR3 spans 15 residues. Germline-derived CDR1 and CDR2 are SGHNT and YYREEE (reference sequence). V lost 5 bases and J 1 base, leaving 15 bases between the germline ends. The variable domain in full, completed from reference TRBV5-4 and TRBJ2-5, reads ETGVTQSPTHLIKTRGQQVTLRCSSQSGHNTVSWYQQALGQGPQFIFQYYREEENGRGNFPPRFSGLQFPNYSSELNVNALELDDSALYLCASSPPTESQETQYFGPGTRLLVL.

This clonotype was counted between two and nine times. The chain has TRBV18 and TRBJ2-1; TRBD1 matches at 9 bases. This CDR3 has 15 residues. Germline V gene data show CDR1 as KGHSH and CDR2 as LQKENI. The V segment lost 6 bases and the J segment 8 bases; nucleotides outside the gene matches: 11. The CDR3 DNA reads TGTGCCAGCTCGCCGACGGACAGGGGTATCGATGAGCAGTTCTTC. Protein: CASSPTDRGIDEQFF.

In its sample, this clonotype was seen many times. The rearrangement links TRBV7-6 to TRBJ2-7; D not certain. Trimming stripped 2 bases from V and 6 bases from J, with 5 bases between. The germline gives CDR1 SGHVS, CDR2 FNYEAQ. The CDR3 is made up of 11 amino acids. The CDR3 DNA sequence: TGTGCCAGCAGCTTATATGGCGAGCAGTACTTC. It specifies CASSLYGEQYF.

Many counts were recorded for this clonotype. The genes are TRBV18 and TRBJ2-7, with 8 bases lining up with TRBD2. Looked up from germline, CDR1 is KGHSH and CDR2 is LQKENI. The CDR3 consists of 15 residues. J gave up 6 bases and V 0 bases, and 7 bases lay outside the gene matches. As DNA, the CDR3 is TGTGCCAGCTCACCACCGGTCGCGGGAGGTGGCGAGCAGTACTTC. Its translation is CASSPPVAGGGEQYF.